Listed below are T cell receptor beta chains from one sample, sequenced in a study of vaccination and CD4 T cells after COVID-19. These receptors are not linked to any known antigen. TCRdb independently ran MiXCR on the PCR reads; one entry per CDR3 protein. Of about 10,000 distinct CDR3 sequences listed, around 40% are singletons. Sequencing used CD4+ T cells from blood, cultured in vitro. The receptors stem from a human donor who had recovered from COVID-19. Each CDR3 is given with its conserved first and last residue. The D gene is left open where the match is weak. The size field is filled for only some rows; it gives once, few, many or a size class.

size: .; V: TRBV7-2; J: TRBJ2-3; D: .; CDR3: CASSLAPLPTDTQYF; DNA: TGTGCCAGCAGCTTAGCCCCGCTACCCACAGATACGCAGTATTTT
size: .; V: TRBV7-2; J: TRBJ1-1; D: .; CDR3: CASSPDTRTEAFF; DNA: TGTGCCAGCAGCCCCGACACCCGCACTGAAGCTTTCTTT
size: .; V: TRBV6-1; J: TRBJ1-2; D: .; CDR3: CASSENALGYGYTF; DNA: TGTGCCAGCAGTGAAAATGCACTAGGCTATGGCTACACCTTC
size: few; V: TRBV24-1; J: TRBJ2-5; D: .; CDR3: CATSDSRETQYF; DNA: TGTGCCACCAGTGATTCCAGGGAGACCCAGTACTTC
size: few; V: TRBV20-1; J: TRBJ1-1; D: .; CDR3: CSARVGGNTEAFF; DNA: TGCAGTGCTAGAGTGGGGGGCAACACTGAAGCTTTCTTT
size: .; V: TRBV7-2; J: TRBJ1-2; D: .; CDR3: CASTSMNRFNYGYTF; DNA: TGTGCCAGCACCTCAATGAACAGGTTTAACTATGGCTACACCTTC
size: .; V: TRBV6-1; J: TRBJ2-3; D: TRBD1; CDR3: CASSLAGQGTDTQYF; DNA: TGTGCCAGCAGCTTGGCCGGACAGGGAACAGATACGCAGTATTTT
size: .; V: TRBV7-2; J: TRBJ1-2; D: TRBD1; CDR3: CASSLLQGATIGYTF; DNA: TGTGCCAGCAGCTTACTACAGGGGGCGACTATAGGCTACACCTTC
size: few; V: TRBV7-2; J: TRBJ1-1; D: .; CDR3: CASSPILHTNTEAFF; DNA: TGTGCCAGCAGCCCGATACTACATACGAACACTGAAGCTTTCTTT
size: .; V: TRBV12-3/TRBV12-4; J: TRBJ1-2; D: .; CDR3: CASTPQGGGYTF; DNA: TGTGCCAGCACCCCCCAGGGAGGCGGCTACACCTTC
size: .; V: TRBV4-3; J: TRBJ2-7; D: .; CDR3: CASSQDAGPTYEQYF; DNA: TGCGCCAGCAGCCAAGATGCAGGCCCGACCTACGAGCAGTACTTC
size: few; V: TRBV7-9; J: TRBJ2-7; D: .; CDR3: CASSLGREQYF; DNA: TGTGCCAGCAGCTTAGGACGCGAGCAGTACTTC
size: .; V: TRBV6-2/TRBV6-3; J: TRBJ1-5; D: .; CDR3: CASRRTVSNQPQHF; DNA: TGTGCCAGCAGGCGGACAGTTAGCAATCAGCCCCAGCATTTT
size: large; V: TRBV6-5; J: TRBJ1-6; D: .; CDR3: CASSYNTGGHSPLHF; DNA: TGTGCCAGCAGTTACAATACTGGGGGGCATTCACCCCTCCACTTT
size: .; V: TRBV9; J: TRBJ2-3; D: .; CDR3: CASSVGSLTTDTQYF; DNA: TGTGCCAGCAGCGTAGGGTCCCTGACTACGGATACGCAGTATTTT
size: .; V: TRBV20-1; J: TRBJ1-1; D: .; CDR3: CSARKGLLMNTEAFF; DNA: TGCAGTGCTAGGAAGGGGCTCCTCATGAACACTGAAGCTTTCTTT
size: .; V: TRBV7-9; J: TRBJ1-1; D: .; CDR3: CASSFGDRREAFF; DNA: TGTGCCAGCAGCTTTGGAGACCGTCGGGAAGCTTTCTTT
size: .; V: TRBV12-3/TRBV12-4; J: TRBJ2-1; D: TRBD2; CDR3: CASSLMGLGNNEQFF; DNA: TGTGCCAGCAGTTTAATGGGACTAGGTAACAATGAGCAGTTCTTC
size: .; V: TRBV7-8; J: TRBJ1-6; D: .; CDR3: CASSPSFSETSSYNSPLHF; DNA: TGTGCCAGCAGCCCTAGTTTTTCCGAGACGAGCTCCTATAATTCACCCCTCCACTTT
size: .; V: TRBV20-1; J: TRBJ1-5; D: .; CDR3: CSARDRENQPQHF; DNA: TGCAGTGCTAGAGATAGGGAGAATCAGCCCCAGCATTTT
size: few; V: TRBV6-1; J: TRBJ2-3; D: TRBD2; CDR3: CASSEALGGLAAQDTQYF; DNA: TGTGCCAGCAGTGAAGCGCTAGGGGGACTAGCGGCTCAAGATACGCAGTATTTT
size: .; V: TRBV4-1; J: TRBJ2-4; D: TRBD2; CDR3: CASSLGLAGGSFKNIQYF; DNA: TGCGCCAGCAGCCTGGGACTAGCGGGGGGGTCTTTCAAAAACATTCAGTACTTC
size: .; V: TRBV30; J: TRBJ1-6; D: .; CDR3: CAWSPLGGYNSPLHF; DNA: TGTGCCTGGAGCCCCCTTGGTGGGTATAATTCACCCCTCCACTTT
size: once; V: TRBV6-1; J: TRBJ1-1; D: TRBD1; CDR3: CASTGQGQVRAFF; DNA: TGTGCCAGCACCGGACAGGGGCAAGTTCGGGCTTTCTTT
size: .; V: TRBV24-1; J: TRBJ2-3; D: TRBD1; CDR3: CATSDPSEGATDTQYF; DNA: TGTGCCACCAGTGATCCCTCCGAGGGGGCAACAGATACGCAGTATTTT
size: .; V: TRBV5-4; J: TRBJ2-3; D: .; CDR3: CASGVGGRTDTQYF; DNA: TGTGCCAGCGGCGTGGGTGGCCGCACAGATACGCAGTATTTT
size: .; V: TRBV6-2/TRBV6-3; J: TRBJ1-1; D: .; CDR3: CASSSILGYTEAFF; DNA: TGTGCCAGCAGTTCTATCCTAGGATACACTGAAGCTTTCTTT
size: few; V: TRBV4-1; J: TRBJ2-1; D: .; CDR3: CASSQVGVGEQFF; DNA: TGCGCCAGCAGCCAAGTAGGGGTCGGGGAGCAGTTCTTC
size: .; V: TRBV9; J: TRBJ1-2; D: .; CDR3: CASSVGFIPRGHGYTF; DNA: TGTGCCAGCAGCGTAGGGTTTATCCCTCGTGGCCATGGCTACACCTTC
size: .; V: TRBV10-2; J: TRBJ2-5; D: TRBD1; CDR3: CASSEEDRGLVETQYF; DNA: TGCGCCAGCAGTGAGGAGGACAGGGGGCTTGTAGAGACCCAGTACTTC
size: few; V: TRBV6-1; J: TRBJ1-5; D: .; CDR3: CASRGPGGNQPQHF; DNA: TGTGCCAGCAGGGGACCGGGGGGCAATCAGCCCCAGCATTTT
size: .; V: TRBV29-1; J: TRBJ1-1; D: .; CDR3: CSSGTPNTEAFF; DNA: TGCAGTTCCGGGACTCCGAACACTGAAGCTTTCTTT
size: few; V: TRBV6-1; J: TRBJ1-4; D: .; CDR3: CASSEIPGGGEKLFF; DNA: TGTGCCAGCAGTGAGATCCCCGGGGGCGGTGAAAAACTGTTTTTT
size: .; V: TRBV7-9; J: TRBJ1-2; D: .; CDR3: CASSLFRGANYGYTF; DNA: TGTGCCAGCAGCTTATTCAGGGGAGCTAACTATGGCTACACCTTC
size: .; V: TRBV5-6; J: TRBJ2-2; D: .; CDR3: CASSLVRAGELFF; DNA: TGTGCCAGCAGCTTGGTTAGGGCCGGGGAGCTGTTTTTT
size: few; V: TRBV11-2; J: TRBJ2-5; D: .; CDR3: CASSLRGGTQETQYF; DNA: TGTGCCAGCAGCCTTAGGGGGGGGACTCAAGAGACCCAGTACTTC
size: medium-sized; V: TRBV6-1; J: TRBJ1-1; D: .; CDR3: CASGELNTEAFF; DNA: TGTGCCAGCGGAGAGTTGAACACTGAAGCTTTCTTT
size: .; V: TRBV20-1; J: TRBJ2-3; D: TRBD1; CDR3: CSAKTGPITDTQYF; DNA: TGCAGTGCTAAGACAGGGCCCATCACAGATACGCAGTATTTT
size: .; V: TRBV7-2; J: TRBJ2-3; D: .; CDR3: CASSLYSGSTDTLYF; DNA: TGTGCCAGCAGCTTATACAGCGGGTCCACAGATACGCTGTATTTT
size: .; V: TRBV5-1; J: TRBJ1-3; D: TRBD1; CDR3: CASSSRQGSTSGNTIYF; DNA: TGCGCCAGCAGCTCGCGACAGGGATCCACCTCTGGAAACACCATATATTTT
size: .; V: TRBV19; J: TRBJ2-2; D: .; CDR3: CASSIGFRGRKKGAGELFF; DNA: TGTGCCAGTAGTATAGGGTTCCGGGGGCGAAAGAAGGGGGCCGGGGAGCTGTTTTTT
size: .; V: TRBV6-1; J: TRBJ1-3; D: .; CDR3: CASSPSDRFLTSGNTIYF; DNA: TGTGCCAGCAGTCCCTCCGACAGGTTCCTTACTTCTGGAAACACCATATATTTT
size: .; V: TRBV20-1; J: TRBJ2-3; D: .; CDR3: CSARDWAGAEDTQYF; DNA: TGCAGTGCTAGAGATTGGGCGGGGGCTGAAGATACGCAGTATTTT
size: few; V: TRBV27; J: TRBJ1-1; D: .; CDR3: CASSPTRGSTEAFF; DNA: TGTGCCAGCAGTCCGACCAGGGGCTCCACTGAAGCTTTCTTT
size: .; V: TRBV6-1; J: TRBJ1-3; D: TRBD1; CDR3: CASSDGQGPGNTIYF; DNA: TGTGCCAGCAGTGATGGACAGGGGCCTGGAAACACCATATATTTT
size: .; V: TRBV2; J: TRBJ2-2; D: .; CDR3: CASRILGTMNTGELFF; DNA: TGTGCCAGCAGGATACTCGGGACAATGAACACCGGGGAGCTGTTTTTT
size: few; V: TRBV6-1; J: TRBJ1-5; D: .; CDR3: CASSATTAQPQHF; DNA: TGTGCCAGCAGTGCTACTACGGCCCAGCCCCAGCATTTT
size: medium-sized; V: TRBV19; J: TRBJ1-5; D: TRBD1; CDR3: CASSISRLGQGNQPQHF; DNA: TGTGCCAGTAGTATAAGTCGACTTGGACAGGGCAACCAGCCCCAGCATTTT
size: .; V: TRBV5-1; J: TRBJ1-6; D: .; CDR3: CASSLEVPGSSYNSPLHF; DNA: TGCGCCAGCAGCTTGGAAGTCCCCGGGAGCTCCTATAATTCACCCCTCCACTTT
size: .; V: TRBV20-1; J: TRBJ2-7; D: .; CDR3: CSATLSSTYEQYF; DNA: TGCAGTGCCACTCTAAGTTCAACCTACGAGCAGTACTTC
size: .; V: TRBV5-1; J: TRBJ2-7; D: TRBD2; CDR3: CASSPGTTNYEQYF; DNA: TGCGCCAGCAGCCCCGGGACTACTAACTACGAGCAGTACTTC
size: .; V: TRBV12-3/TRBV12-4; J: TRBJ2-6; D: .; CDR3: CASGGSGANVLTF; DNA: TGTGCCAGCGGGGGCTCTGGGGCCAACGTCCTGACTTTC
size: few; V: TRBV6-1; J: TRBJ1-5; D: .; CDR3: CATHYSNQPQHF; DNA: TGTGCCACCCACTATAGCAATCAGCCCCAGCATTTT
size: few; V: TRBV27; J: TRBJ2-3; D: .; CDR3: CASSLFDTQYF; DNA: TGTGCCAGCAGTTTATTTGATACGCAGTATTTT
size: few; V: TRBV2; J: TRBJ1-1; D: .; CDR3: CASSSYSEAFF; DNA: TGTGCCAGCAGTTCCTACTCTGAAGCTTTCTTT
size: few; V: TRBV7-2; J: TRBJ2-2; D: TRBD1; CDR3: CASSRDRGATGELFF; DNA: TGTGCCAGCAGCCGGGACAGGGGAGCCACCGGGGAGCTGTTTTTT
size: .; V: TRBV12-3/TRBV12-4; J: TRBJ1-1; D: .; CDR3: CASNPRGGYTEAFF; DNA: TGTGCCAGCAATCCCCGCGGGGGTTACACTGAAGCTTTCTTT
size: .; V: TRBV7-7; J: TRBJ2-7; D: .; CDR3: CASSLVAREVFFEQYF; DNA: TGTGCTAGCAGCTTAGTTGCACGGGAAGTATTTTTCGAGCAGTACTTC
size: .; V: TRBV4-1; J: TRBJ2-5; D: .; CDR3: CASSPLGAPGVPRGVSKETQYF; DNA: TGCGCCAGCAGCCCCTTAGGGGCGCCAGGGGTTCCACGAGGGGTTAGTAAAGAGACCCAGTACTTC